This TCR beta chain was sequenced during a study of cytomegalovirus exposure and HLA in healthy donors. Findings and limits, study-wide: In vitro confirmation showed three CMV-associated chains to be CMV antigen specific.

Concerning this clone itself: Its antigen is unidentified.

The PCR was carried out with 60 Vbeta primers and 13 Jbeta primers. Some clones are missing from TCRdb's copy, which holds only in-frame ones; the method was immunoSEQ multiplex PCR. Of roughly 100,000 clones listed, 76% are singletons. Germline CDR1 and CDR2: LNHDA and SQIVND (reference sequence). V trimming: 2 bases; J trimming: 0 bases; junction bases outside the gene matches: 4. The CDR3 is 16 amino acids. This TCR was recovered from a young woman in good health and CMV-seropositive. Sequencing input: PBMCs. This chain links TRBV19 with TRBJ1-5, with 7 bases identical to TRBD1. The CDR3 DNA sequence: TGTGCCAGTAGTATATATGGGACAGATAGCAATCAGCCCCAGCATTTT. It translates to CASSIYGTDSNQPQHF.